The source of this T cell receptor beta chain is a study of T-cell memory formation after mild COVID-19. The CDR3 runs to 14 residues. Trimming removed 5 bases from V and 4 bases from J; junction bases left unmatched: 7. This clonotype was seen a handful of times. Its cognate antigen is unknown. MiXCR was run by TCRdb on the 5' RACE reads, yielding one entry per CDR3 protein. The sample contains around 160,000 distinct CDR3 sequences, around 10% of which appear only once. Study-level results: The authors did not confirm SARS-CoV-2 specificity of second-wave clones peaking day 37.

Sequencing was carried out using PBMCs or a T cell subset sorted from them (not recorded which). V and J are TRBV12-3 or TRBV12-4 and TRBJ1-2; TRBD1 aligns across 7 bases. The sequence came from a young man who had mild COVID-19 (a few samples of this study predate the infection). Cell type and time point are not known. As DNA, the CDR3 is TGTGCCAGCAGTGAGGGACAGTTCTTCTATGGCTACACCTTC. Protein: CASSEGQFFYGYTF.